The next 10 T cell receptor beta chains were all read from a single sample in a study of identical twins. TCRdb fed the 5' RACE reads into MiXCR, producing one record per CDR3 protein. The sample has about 530,000 distinct CDR3 sequences, 12% to 15% seen once; the top ten hold around 0.48%. Separately, the same data were catalogued under a study of yellow fever vaccine responses in identical twins.

Input material: CD4+ T cells sorted from blood. These receptors all come from a woman aged 18-35 years in good health.

This chain links TRBV7-7 with TRBJ2-5, with 7 bases matching TRBD2. Germline V CDR1 and CDR2: SSHAT, FNYEAQ (reference sequence). The CDR3 extends over 13 amino acids. The ends lost 5 bases at V and 3 bases at J; junction bases unmatched: 3. The CDR3 nucleotides are TGTGCCAGCAGCCGACTAGCCGAAGAGACCCAGTACTTC. It is translated as CASSRLAEETQYF.

Ten or more counts support this clonotype. The CDR3 sequence: CASKSPGLFETQYF. The CDR3 DNA reads TGTGCCAGCAAGTCGCCGGGGTTGTTTGAGACCCAGTACTTC. The V call is TRBV6-1, the J call TRBJ2-5, with a weak D call TRBD2 (5 bases). The V end was cut by 7 bases, the J end by 5 bases, with 17 bases between. This CDR3 has 14 amino acids. The germline gives CDR1 MNHNS, CDR2 SASEGT.

For the CDR3, the DNA is TGTGCCAGCAGCTTAGGTGATGGGGATACGCAGTATTTT. It encodes CASSLGDGDTQYF. The V call is TRBV7-2, the J call TRBJ2-3; D gene unclear. The ends were cut back, 1 base at V and 6 bases at J, with 8 bases in the middle. Looked up from germline, CDR1 is SGHTA and CDR2 is FQGNSA. The CDR3 is 13 amino acids. Combining the CDR3 with reference TRBV7-2 and TRBJ2-3 gives the whole variable domain GAGVSQSPSNKVTEKGKDVELRCDPISGHTALYWYRQSLGQGLEFLIYFQGNSAPDKSGLPSDRFSAERTGGSVSTLTIQRTQQEDSAVYLCASSLGDGDTQYFGPGTRLTVL.

The rearrangement uses TRBV2 and TRBJ2-7; 7 positions agree with TRBD1. Germline assignment: CDR1 SNHLY and CDR2 FYNNEI. J was trimmed by 8 bases and V by 6 bases; bases with no gene match: 13. The CDR3 sequence is 14 residues long. CDR3 loop: CASRDLRTGDKQYV. The DNA for the CDR3 is TGTGCCAGCAGGGACCTTCGGACAGGCGACAAGCAGTACGTC.

The chain has TRBV7-3 and TRBJ2-1, with D possibly being TRBD2 (5 bases). Trimming stripped 5 bases from V and 0 bases from J, with 11 bases between. This CDR3 is 15 amino acids long. Germline V gene data show CDR1 as SGHTA and CDR2 as FQGTGA. The CDR3 nucleotides read TGTGCCAGCAGCCCGGACTGGAGCTCCTACAATGAGCAGTTCTTC. This codes for CASSPDWSSYNEQFF.

This clonotype has just a few counts. V and J are TRBV4-1 and TRBJ1-4, with D possibly being TRBD1 (6 bases). V was cut by 0 bases and J by 4 bases, with 12 bases left in between. The CDR3 runs to 16 residues. The V gene's germline CDR1 is MGHRA and CDR2 YSYEKL. DNA for the CDR3: TGCGCCAGCAGCCAAGAACCGCAAGGGGGTAATGAAAAACTGTTTTTT. Residues: CASSQEPQGGNEKLFF.

This clonotype was seen more than once but under ten times. This chain links TRBV20-1 with TRBJ2-1; TRBD2 aligns across 7 bases. Germline CDR1 is DFQATT and CDR2 is SNEGSKA (reference sequence). V lost 1 base, J lost 7 bases, and 4 bases stayed unmatched. This CDR3 comprises 13 residues. The CDR3: CSARAGTINEQFF. The CDR3 DNA sequence: TGCAGTGCTAGAGCCGGGACTATTAATGAGCAGTTCTTC.

At least ten counts were recorded for this clonotype. The chain joins TRBV12-3 or TRBV12-4 to TRBJ1-4, with 9 bases aligning to TRBD1. The junction had 1 base not matched to a gene; V was cut back by 1 base and J by 7 bases. The CDR3 covers 14 residues. In DNA form, the CDR3 reads TGTGCCAGCAGTTTAGTGACAGGGGGTGAAAAACTGTTTTTT. Its translation is CASSLVTGGEKLFF.

This clonotype has a handful of counts. V usage is TRBV29-1 and J usage is TRBJ2-5; 12 nucleotides match TRBD2. The CDR3 runs to 14 residues. J gave up 5 bases and V 4 bases, and 5 bases lay outside the gene matches. Germline lookup yields CDR1 SQVTM and CDR2 ANQGSEA. The CDR3 spells CSVATSGSDETQYF. The CDR3 DNA is TGCAGCGTTGCGACTAGCGGGAGTGATGAGACCCAGTACTTC.

This clonotype was recorded a few times. This chain links TRBV15 with TRBJ2-1; perhaps TRBD1 as D (5 bases). The CDR3 sequence is 15 residues long. The V and J ends lost 1 base and 8 bases respectively, with 15 bases between them. Germline V lookup: CDR1 LNHNV, CDR2 YYDKDF (reference sequence). The CDR3 nucleotides are TGTGCCACCAGCAGAGTCTTGGCAGGGTTCGATGAGCAGTTCTTC. This codes for CATSRVLAGFDEQFF.